This TCR beta chain was captured by sequencing in a study of human T cells and chemical hapten exposure. Whole-study context: Mostly female patients had alopecia areata, totalis or universalis.

Individual cDNA molecules had unique molecular identifiers attached to them by the library. TCRdb redid the calling of the RACE reads with MiXCR, one entry per CDR3 protein. This table holds approximately 91,000 distinct CDR3 sequences, around 10% found once. Germline loops: CDR1 SQVTM, CDR2 ANQGSEA. The CDR3 totals 11 residues. Between the trimmed V and J ends, which lost 6 bases and 2 bases, there was a span of 7 bases. Regarding the study as a whole: Sensitization with DPC brought no change to TCRs above 1 in 1000 in frequency.

This clonotype occurred many times. No antigen is known for it. Regarding time point: patch test 2, 6 weeks after DPC sensitization. Treatment described: therapeutic diphenylcyclopropenone sensitization with weekly scalp DPC. Unfractionated whole blood was the source from which total RNA was extracted. The sequenced sample was whole blood, obtained in connection with sensitization to the hapten diphenylcyclopropenone (DPC). The sequence was obtained from a man aged 18 to 29 with alopecia areata. Some clones in this sample may be carry-over from other donors' samples. V and J are TRBV29-1 and TRBJ1-2; D gene unclear. The CDR3 DNA follows: TGCAGCGTCCGCACCAACTATGGCTACACCTTC. This sequence encodes CSVRTNYGYTF.